The 18 T cell receptor beta chains presented below share a single source sample, sequenced in a study of blood T cell repertoires in COVID-19. Profiling relied on immunoSEQ multiplex PCR, and the TCRdb table lists in-frame clones only, not all of them. The data hold about 210,000 clones, with about 89% observed a single time. Sample: peripheral blood. The receptors were sampled from a woman aged 40-49 years with acute or convalescent COVID-19.

The chain uses TRBV27 and TRBJ1-2, with D uncertain. Trimming cost V 0 bases and J 2 bases, with 7 bases left between them. Per germline, CDR1 MNHEY and CDR2 SMNVEV (reference sequence). The CDR3 totals 14 residues. This chain's CDR3 is CASSLSPPNYGYTF. CDR3 sequence (DNA): TGTGCCAGCAGTTTATCCCCTCCCAACTATGGCTACACCTTC.

The V and J genes are TRBV19 and TRBJ1-1; TRBD1 matches at 8 bases. Germline V lookup: CDR1 LNHDA, CDR2 SQIVND (reference sequence). The CDR3 is 18 amino acids. The ends lost 4 bases at V and 5 bases at J; junction bases unmatched: 18. The CDR3 reads CASSTSPGTGQRRTEAFF. The CDR3 DNA sequence: TGTGCCAGTAGTACCTCACCCGGGACAGGCCAAAGGCGGACTGAAGCTTTCTTT.

This clone was seen a single time. V gene TRBV7-8 combines with J gene TRBJ1-3; maybe TRBD1 (6 bases). Per the germline V gene, CDR1 is SGHVS and CDR2 is FQNEAQ. Trimming took off 5 bases at V and 0 bases at J, with 11 bases between the two ends. The CDR3 extends over 15 amino acids. The CDR3 loop is CASSPDSYSGNTIYF. The CDR3 coding sequence is TGTGCCAGCAGCCCGGACAGTTACTCTGGAAACACCATATATTTT. The whole variable domain, remainder taken from reference TRBV7-8 and TRBJ1-3, is GAGVSQSPRYKVAKRGQDVALRCDPISGHVSLFWYQQALGQGPEFLTYFQNEAQLDKSGLPSDRFFAERPEGSVSTLKIQRTQQEDSAVYLCASSPDSYSGNTIYFGEGSWLTVV.

V is TRBV6-4 and J is TRBJ1-2; D uncertain. The V gene lost 5 bases and the J gene lost 1 base, with 8 bases spanning the gap. This CDR3 has 13 amino acids. Germline V gives CDR1 MRHNA, CDR2 SNTAGT. The CDR3 nucleotides read TGTGCCAGCAGTCGCGATTTTAACTATGGCTACACCTTC. Its translation: CASSRDFNYGYTF.

This rearrangement joins TRBV7-9 to TRBJ1-4; no clear D. With 1 base removed from V and 4 bases from J, the gap between germline ends came to 4 bases. This CDR3 is 13 amino acids long. Germline assignment: CDR1 SEHNR and CDR2 FQNEAQ (reference sequence). This CDR3 is CASSLVVNEKLFF. The CDR3 bases are TGTGCCAGCAGCTTAGTAGTTAATGAAAAACTGTTTTTT.

This clone has a handful of counts. The chain carries TRBV7-9 and TRBJ1-2, with D possibly being TRBD1 (6 bases). Germline CDR1 and CDR2: SEHNR and FQNEAQ (reference sequence). The CDR3 spans 15 residues. V lost 4 bases to trimming and J lost 6 bases, with 18 bases between them. The CDR3 spells CASSYYRAGADGYTF. CDR3 sequence (DNA): TGTGCCAGCAGCTACTATCGGGCAGGGGCGGATGGCTACACCTTC. The entire variable domain, with the rest obtained from reference TRBV7-9 and TRBJ1-2, is as follows: DTGVSQNPRHKITKRGQNVTFRCDPISEHNRLYWYRQTLGQGPEFLTYFQNEAQLEKSRLLSDRFSAERPKGSFSTLEIQRTEQGDSAMYLCASSYYRAGADGYTFGSGTRLTVV.

V is TRBV9 and J is TRBJ1-6; TRBD1 matches at 7 bases. The J segment lost 9 bases and the V segment lost 3 bases, leaving 6 bases of the junction unmatched. Germline CDR1 SGDLS, CDR2 YYNGEE. The CDR3 loop spans 14 amino acids. The CDR3 bases are TGTGCCAGCAGCGCCAGGGACAGACTTTCACCCCTCCACTTT. The encoded protein is CASSARDRLSPLHF.

The chain is built from TRBV10-3 and TRBJ1-3; tentative D call: TRBD1 (6 bases). V lost 4 bases, J lost 4 bases, and 11 bases lay in between. Germline V gene data show CDR1 as ENHRY and CDR2 as SYGVKD. This CDR3 region has 14 residues. This chain's CDR3 is CAISGGPSGNTIYF. CDR3 in DNA: TGTGCCATCAGTGGGGGGCCCTCCGGAAACACCATATATTTT.

This chain connects TRBV5-1 to TRBJ2-3; TRBD2 might be the D (5 bases). The germline V and J ends were trimmed by 2 bases and 0 bases, with 16 bases remaining between them. This CDR3 has 17 amino acids. Germline loops: CDR1 SGHRS, CDR2 YFSETQ. For the CDR3, the DNA is TGCGCCAGCAGCTTCCGGGGAGCAGTCCTAAGCACAGATACGCAGTATTTT. It is translated as CASSFRGAVLSTDTQYF.

V and J are TRBV19 and TRBJ1-1; no clear D gene. V was cut by 5 bases and J by 0 bases, with 16 bases left in between. The CDR3 loop spans 16 amino acids. From germline, CDR1 is LNHDA and CDR2 SQIVND (reference sequence). The CDR3 loop reads CASSLSFNPLNTEAFF. In nucleotides, the CDR3 is TGTGCCAGTAGTCTCTCCTTTAATCCTTTGAACACTGAAGCTTTCTTT.

The chain couples TRBV6-5 to TRBJ1-1; TRBD1 agrees at 7 bases. The CDR3 has 15 amino acids. Germline CDR1 and CDR2: MNHEY and SVGAGI. The V and J ends lost 6 bases and 4 bases, in that order; junction bases with no gene match: 11. CDR3 in DNA: TGTGCCAGCAGAAATACAGGGGCTGGGAGCACTGAAGCTTTCTTT. Translated: CASRNTGAGSTEAFF.

The sample holds a few counts of this clone. The V gene is TRBV11-2, the J gene TRBJ1-1, with a weak D call TRBD1 (5 bases). The V end was cut by 1 base, the J end by 1 base, with 10 bases between. The germline V gene encodes CDR1 SGHAT and CDR2 FQNNGV. This CDR3 region has 15 residues. The CDR3 loop is CASSLGLGGNTEAFF. As DNA, the CDR3 is TGTGCCAGCAGCTTAGGGTTGGGGGGGAACACTGAAGCTTTCTTT.

This clone was observed once. This chain uses TRBV3-1 (or the pseudogene TRBV3-2) with TRBJ2-2; maybe TRBD2 (5 bases). Per germline, CDR1 LGHDT and CDR2 YNNKEL (reference sequence). The CDR3 has 12 residues. V dropped 10 bases and J dropped 8 bases, with 14 bases sitting between them. The CDR3 DNA sequence: TGTGCCACAACGACACGGGGAGGGGAGCTGTTTTTT. This translates into CATTTRGGELFF.

The chain employs TRBV19 and TRBJ1-2, with 9 bases lining up with TRBD1. Germline trimming cut 9 bases from V and 2 bases from J; bases unmatched to any gene: 4. From germline, CDR1 is LNHDA and CDR2 SQIVND (reference sequence). The CDR3 consists of 13 residues. CDR3 nucleotides: TGTGCCAGACTACAGGGGGCGAACTATGGCTACACCTTC. Its translation: CARLQGANYGYTF.

This clone was found once. The rearrangement uses TRBV7-8 and TRBJ1-5; unclear D gene. The germline gives CDR1 SGHVS, CDR2 FQNEAQ. The CDR3 loop spans 16 amino acids. CDR3 in amino acids: CATASGWAMVNQPQHF. The CDR3 DNA reads TGTGCAACGGCATCTGGATGGGCGATGGTGAATCAGCCCCAGCATTTT.

The J gene is TRBJ2-3, the V gene TRBV19; 7 bases are shared with TRBD1. Trimming cost V 5 bases and J 5 bases; bases outside gene matches: 7. Germline CDR1 reads LNHDA; CDR2 reads SQIVND (reference sequence). The CDR3 is 14 residues long. DNA of the CDR3: TGTGCCAGTAGTGATAGGGGGCGAGGAGATACGCAGTATTTT. Protein sequence: CASSDRGRGDTQYF.

This clone was recorded only once. The genes are TRBV21-1 and TRBJ1-1. TRBV21-1 is a recognized pseudogene. This CDR3 is 15 amino acids long. CDR3 nucleotide sequence: TGTGCCAGCGGACGAACACTAGATGTAGGCACTGAAGCTTTCTTT. Protein product: CASGRTLDVGTEAFF.

The chain employs TRBV7-2 and TRBJ1-6; the match to TRBD1 covers 9 bases. The CDR3 spans 19 residues. From germline, CDR1 is SGHTA and CDR2 FQGNSA. The V and J ends lost 5 bases and 6 bases, in that order; junction bases with no gene match: 17. The CDR3 DNA sequence: TGTGCCAGCAGCCTGTCCGGGACAGGGCGCCGAAACTTTAATTCACCCCTCCACTTT. Encoded protein: CASSLSGTGRRNFNSPLHF.